The clone carrying this T cell receptor beta chain was picked up a small number of times. The antigen remains unidentified. Each CDR3 protein is one row after TCRdb ran MiXCR on the RT-PCR reads. The sample shows over 400,000 distinct CDR3 sequences, approximately 10% of them seen only once. This entry comes from a study of response to subunit inactivated influenza vaccine. Findings and caveats of the study: Every seasonal influenza vaccination brings in few new T cells, the authors suggested.

CDR1 and CDR2 (germline): SGHTA, FQGNSA. This CDR3 has 16 residues. The V end was cut by 5 bases, the J end by 1 base, with 18 bases between. The material sequenced was PBMCs from blood, taken 35 to 45 days after vaccination. The sequence was collected from a man aged 50 to 60 who received an inactivated influenza vaccine. The chain combines TRBV7-2 with TRBJ2-7; possibly TRBD1 for D (6 bases). The CDR3 loop reads CASSPLTGTLSYEQYF. CDR3 DNA: TGTGCCAGCAGCCCATTAACCGGGACACTTTCCTACGAGCAGTACTTC.